What follows describes a single TCR beta chain. The data are from a study of blood T cell repertoires in COVID-19. As for the study in general: The United States, Italy and Spain supplied acute and convalescent COVID-19 samples.

The protocol was immunoSEQ multiplex PCR, while the TCRdb copy is restricted to in-frame clones and leaves out a portion. The top ten clones hold roughly 8.7% of a sample with 150,000 to 200,000 clones, approximately 86% of them seen once. Deletions cut 1 base from V and 3 bases from J, with 6 bases between. CDR3 length: 13 residues. V gene TRBV12-3 or TRBV12-4 combines with J gene TRBJ1-2; D remains ambiguous. Sequencing input: peripheral blood. The TCR sequence derives from a man aged 45-65 years with active or convalescent COVID-19. The CDR3 reads CASSLGHDYGYTF. For the CDR3, the DNA is TGTGCCAGCAGTTTAGGACACGACTATGGCTACACCTTC.